This T cell receptor (beta chain) was sequenced in a study of blood T cell repertoires in COVID-19. About the study: The United States, Italy and Spain were the sources of the acute and convalescent COVID-19 samples. From T cells, B-cell-depleted T cells, or PBMCs came the material, which was cDNA or gDNA.

The count of this clone is one. Trimming removed 4 bases at V and 4 bases at J, with 8 bases between. CDR1 GTSNPN and CDR2 SVGIG come from the germline V gene (reference sequence). CDR3 length: 12 residues. In the authors' workflow: Amplification with reference gene primers provided the estimates of nucleated cell counts. TCRdb's copy holds only in-frame clones and misses some; the assay was immunoSEQ multiplex PCR. Clonal size and the V and J genes are those of that table, whereas D and trimming came from the DNA. The data hold 300,000 or so clones, with about 82% observed a single time. V usage is TRBV30 and J usage is TRBJ1-3, with D perhaps TRBD1 (5 bases). The clonotype was recovered from a woman aged 45-59 years with active or convalescent COVID-19. Input material: peripheral blood. CDR3 nucleotides: TGTGCCTGGACAGGGTACGGAAACACCATATATTTT. The encoded protein is CAWTGYGNTIYF.